This entry describes one TCR beta chain. Its cognate antigen is unknown. This sample is drawn from a study of identical twins. Study-level findings and limits: Alpha sequences out of frame and shared by twins had excess low generation probability. With beta out-of-frame sequences, excess sharing by twins was weaker. Its conclusions, products of cross-sectional statistical analysis, did not come from following the same donors.

Trimming left V 8 bases short and J 0 bases short, with 13 bases between. CDR1 and CDR2 (germline): MNHNS, SASEGT. There are 14 residues in the CDR3. TCRdb fed the 5' RACE reads into MiXCR, producing one record per CDR3 protein. This sample has 500,000 to 700,000 distinct CDR3 sequences; just over 7% occur once, and the top ten carry roughly 1.6%. The sample was also reused in another study, on yellow fever vaccine responses in identical twins.

The sequenced material came from PBMCs. The V gene is TRBV6-1, the J gene TRBJ1-1; unclear D gene. The receptor was derived from a woman under 30 in good health. The CDR3 sequence is CASSSGSMNTEAFF. The CDR3 DNA reads as TGTGCCAGCTCTTCGGGCAGCATGAACACTGAAGCTTTCTTT.